This TCR beta chain is from a study of CD8 T cells in Susac syndrome. The V gene end was trimmed by 2 bases and the J gene end by 0 bases; junction bases not matched to a gene: 6. The length of the CDR3 is 16 residues. Germline CDR1 MNHEY, CDR2 SVGAGI. cDNA came from about 0.51 to 1 ug RNA primed by random hexamers. MiXCR, applied by TCRdb to the immunoSEQ multiplex PCR reads, yields one record per CDR3 protein. The data contain 100,000 to 150,000 distinct CDR3 sequences, around 94% of them seen just once; the ten biggest clones take up approximately 0.2%. Material for sequencing was CD8+ T cells from PBMCs. This chain connects TRBV6-5 to TRBJ1-1; 7 bases align to TRBD1. This clonotype originated in a human donor with Susac syndrome. The CDR3 bases are TGTGCCAGCAGTTACATCAGGGGGGATATGAACACTGAAGCTTTCTTT. Translated, it gives CASSYIRGDMNTEAFF.